This TCR beta chain was identified in a study of blood T cell repertoires in COVID-19 (dated by TCRdb to about 2020). As for the study more broadly: Samples from collaborators originated in the United States, Italy and Spain and spanned both the acute and convalescent phases of COVID-19. The prospective study material was composed of cDNA or gDNA derived from T cells, B-cell-depleted T cells, or PBMCs. Subjects who had been exposed to COVID-19, were actively infected with it, or had recovered from it provided the deeply sampled blood TCRbeta repertoires that made up the dataset. The repertoires were released in a freely available public database meant as a resource for research on the immune response to SARS-CoV-2. Samples were obtained from the ongoing ImmuneRACE study (first 160 participants) and from over a thousand subjects provided by 6 global collaborators. Sample metadata almost always included a de-identified subject ID, COVID-19 status, age in years and sex. Where available, HLA class I and class II types were obtained from metadata supplied by the sample provider rather than from assay-based typing.

The V end loses 6 bases and the J end loses 2 bases, and a stretch of 13 bases separates them. CDR1 and CDR2, per the germline V gene (reference sequence), are LNHDA and SQIVND. From cysteine to phenylalanine, the CDR3 is 15 amino acids long. The kept DNA is CDR3 alone, 45 bases in frame from the first base. The collaborating institutions used their own protocols to collect whole blood in K2EDTA tubes. For TCRbeta analysis, collaborator samples were shipped as frozen whole blood, as isolated PBMCs, or as DNA extracted from either sample type. As regards this clone: The target of this receptor is not known. No much larger clonotype is one base removed from it; base qualities were not supplied.

General study outcomes and caveats: Clinical and demographic metadata were provided uncurated, with the amount varying by source and participant.

TCRbeta CDR3 regions were amplified from genomic DNA using the immunoSEQ Assay, a bias-controlled multiplex PCR. Per the authors' processing: Within the assay, amplification of reference gene primers was used to estimate how many nucleated cells each sample contained. To quantify the absolute abundance of each unique TCRbeta CDR3 rearrangement, sequence reads were collapsed and filtered. Productive Simpson clonality was computed per sample as the square root of Simpson's diversity index over productive rearrangements. The clones in this table, taken by TCRdb from immuneACCESS, are in-frame only. Not every clone is retained; where verified, under half of the shortfall comes from an unresolved V gene, and the cause of the rest is unknown. V and J calls and clone size follow that table, whereas D and trimming were derived from the DNA. The sample table records approximately 240,000 clones; roughly 80% of these occur just once. Roughly 4.6% of the sample is held by the ten biggest clonotypes.

What was sequenced was peripheral blood. This TCR derives from a woman of 80 years or more with active or convalescent COVID-19. The chain employs TRBV19 and TRBJ2-2, with the identity of the D gene unclear. The CDR3 corresponds to CASRASTANTGELFF. The DNA reads TGTGCCAGTAGGGCCAGTACAGCCAACACCGGGGAGCTGTTTTTT. Here the CDR3 is joined to the reference TRBV19 and TRBJ2-2 genes, and the full variable domain is: DGGITQSPKYLFRKEGQNVTLSCEQNLNHDAMYWYRQDPGQGLRLIYYSQIVNDFQKGDIAEGYSVSREKKESFPLTVTSAQKNPTAFYLCASRASTANTGELFFGEGSRLTVL.